Below, 15 T cell receptor beta chains from the same sample are listed, as sequenced in a study of T cell responses to AZD1222 COVID-19 vaccine. This table comes from immunoSEQ multiplex PCR, and its TCRdb copy is limited to in-frame clones, with some not included. Found here are fewer than 150,000 clones, 80% to 90% of them singletons; the top ten hold around a tenth. The sample in question was peripheral blood, obtained 28 days after the second AZD1222 dose. The receptors derive from an adult who received the AZD1222 COVID-19 vaccine.

The chain employs TRBV7-9 and TRBJ1-2; D not resolved. There are 14 residues in the CDR3. Trimming cost V 2 bases and J 5 bases, with 12 bases left between them. The germline CDR1 and CDR2 sequences are SEHNR and FQNEAQ (reference sequence). CDR3 in DNA: TGTGCCAGCAGCTTAATCGGAGTACGGTATGGCTACACCTTC. This gives the protein CASSLIGVRYGYTF.

The chain employs TRBV6-5 and TRBJ1-6; D is unresolved. V shed 8 bases and J shed 5 bases, with 13 bases lying between them. Germline CDR1 and CDR2: MNHEY and SVGAGI. This CDR3 spans 14 amino acids. The DNA of the CDR3 is TGTGCCAGCCGGCCCTCCTTTAATAATTCACCCCTCCACTTT. Its translation: CASRPSFNNSPLHF.

This clone was observed once. The V gene is TRBV6-1, the J gene TRBJ1-2, with a tentative D call TRBD1 (5 bases). Germline V CDR1 and CDR2: MNHNS, SASEGT. The CDR3 totals 13 residues. V was clipped by 7 bases and J by 6 bases, with 15 bases between them. CDR3 loop: CASTPEGMDGYTF. CDR3 nucleotide sequence: TGTGCCAGCACCCCCGAGGGGATGGATGGCTACACCTTC.

The chain uses TRBV6-5 and TRBJ1-2, with TRBD1 matching 10 bases. The CDR3 runs 13 residues. Germline lookup yields CDR1 MNHEY and CDR2 SVGAGI. V lost 7 bases, J lost 5 bases, and 4 bases stayed unmatched. The CDR3 DNA reads as TGTGCCAGCATTAGGGACAGGGGTTATGGCTACACCTTC. Translation gives CASIRDRGYGYTF.

As DNA, the CDR3 is TGTGCCAGCACCGTCGAATTCAATCAGCCCCAGCATTTT. It yields the protein CASTVEFNQPQHF. V usage is TRBV6-5 and J usage is TRBJ1-5; D unclear. Between the trimmed V and J ends, which lost 7 bases and 3 bases, there was a span of 10 bases. The CDR3 extends over 13 amino acids. Germline V gene data show CDR1 as MNHEY and CDR2 as SVGAGI.

The chain recombines TRBV4-2 with TRBJ1-2, with D unclear. CDR1 is LGHNA, CDR2 YNFKEQ, per germline. The CDR3 covers 16 residues. V lost 0 bases, J lost 4 bases, and 15 bases lay in between. CDR3 DNA: TGTGCCAGCAGCCAAGATCGTGCAAGGCCGTCCTATGGCTACACCTTC. Translation: CASSQDRARPSYGYTF.

The rearrangement joins TRBV2 to TRBJ1-1; the match to TRBD1 covers 10 bases. This CDR3 is built from 14 residues. The germline CDR1 and CDR2 sequences are SNHLY and FYNNEI. V shed 4 bases, J shed 5 bases, and the junction held 4 bases outside the gene matches. CDR3 sequence: CASSARTGGTEAFF. In nucleotides, the CDR3 is TGTGCCAGCAGTGCCCGGACAGGGGGTACTGAAGCTTTCTTT.

This chain joins TRBV4-2 and TRBJ1-5, with a tentative D call TRBD1 (5 bases). Germline V lookup: CDR1 LGHNA, CDR2 YNFKEQ. The CDR3 is 13 amino acids. V was pared by 0 bases and J by 9 bases, with 9 bases between. In DNA, the CDR3 is TGTGCCAGCAGCCAAGAGGCAGGGAGGCCCCAGCATTTT. Translating it yields CASSQEAGRPQHF.

This sequence joins TRBV11-2 and TRBJ2-7; 10 bases fit TRBD2. This CDR3 region has 18 residues. Germline-derived CDR1 and CDR2 are SGHAT and FQNNGV. Trimming cost V 1 base and J 6 bases; bases outside gene matches: 15. CDR3 coding DNA: TGTGCCAGCAGCTTAGTGCCTAGCGGGAGTGTGGGGAGAGGCGAGCAGTACTTC. It yields the protein CASSLVPSGSVGRGEQYF. Supplemented by reference TRBV11-2 and TRBJ2-7, the full variable domain reads EAGVAQSPRYKIIEKRQSVAFWCNPISGHATLYWYQQILGQGPKLLIQFQNNGVVDDSQLPKDRFSAERLKGVDSTLKIQPAKLEDSAVYLCASSLVPSGSVGRGEQYFGPGTRLTVT.

This rearrangement joins TRBV9 to TRBJ1-6, with D possibly TRBD1 on 6 matching bases. In germline, CDR1 is SGDLS, CDR2 YYNGEE. V was cut by 0 bases and J by 10 bases, with 11 bases left in between. The CDR3 length is 14 residues. CDR3 in DNA: TGTGCCAGCAGCGTAGAAGAGGGGGGGTCACCCCTCCACTTT. Its translation: CASSVEEGGSPLHF.

This clone was counted once. The chain has TRBV18 and TRBJ2-7, with 13 bases lining up with TRBD2. This CDR3 is 15 amino acids long. The V gene end was trimmed by 3 bases and the J gene end by 4 bases; junction bases not matched to a gene: 3. CDR1 is KGHSH, CDR2 LQKENI, per germline. The CDR3 loop is CASSPPGLAGYEQYF. The CDR3 nucleotides are TGTGCCAGCTCACCGCCGGGACTAGCGGGGTACGAGCAGTACTTC.

The rearrangement links TRBV10-1 to TRBJ2-7; TRBD2 aligns across 11 bases. V lost 10 bases, J lost 2 bases, and 13 bases stayed unmatched. The CDR3 extends over 16 amino acids. Germline CDR1 reads WNHNN; CDR2 reads SYGVQD (reference sequence). CDR3 sequence (DNA): TGCGCCACCCCGGGACTAGCGGCCCCGGGAGCCTACGAGCAGTACTTC. Amino acid sequence: CATPGLAAPGAYEQYF.

V is TRBV11-3 and J is TRBJ2-1, with TRBD1 matching 8 bases. Germline lookup yields CDR1 SGHNT and CDR2 YENEEA. CDR3 length equals 18 residues. Losses at the gene ends were 1 base for V and 7 bases for J; bases not matched to a gene: 15. The CDR3, as DNA: TGTGCCAGCAGCTTAGTTGGGGACGGCCAGGGGGCGAATAATGAGCAGTTCTTC. As protein: CASSLVGDGQGANNEQFF.

In its sample, this clone was seen once. This chain links TRBV5-4 with TRBJ1-4; perhaps TRBD1 as D (5 bases). Germline V gene data show CDR1 as SGHNT and CDR2 as YYREEE (reference sequence). The CDR3 runs 14 residues. Trimming shortened V by 2 bases and J by 8 bases, and 13 bases separated the two germline ends. This CDR3 is CASSFGGRNEKLFF. The CDR3 coding sequence is TGTGCCAGCAGCTTCGGGGGGAGGAACGAAAAACTGTTTTTT.

V is TRBV7-3 and J is TRBJ1-6; maybe TRBD1 (5 bases). Trimming took 5 bases from V and 9 from J, leaving 17 bases between them. Germline V gene data show CDR1 as SGHTA and CDR2 as FQGTGA. CDR3 size: 15 residues. The CDR3 sequence: CASSLHPQGASPLHF. CDR3 in DNA: TGTGCCAGCAGCCTCCACCCGCAGGGTGCTTCACCCCTCCACTTT.